This TCR beta chain was profiled in a study of blood T cell repertoires in COVID-19 (TCRdb year 2020). As for the study more broadly: Collaborator samples came from the United States, Italy and Spain and covered acute and convalescent phases of COVID-19. The prospective study material was composed of cDNA or gDNA derived from T cells, B-cell-depleted T cells, or PBMCs. Subjects who had been exposed to COVID-19, were actively infected with it, or had recovered from it provided the deeply sampled blood TCRbeta repertoires that made up the dataset. The repertoires were released in a freely available public database intended as a resource for research on the immune response to SARS-CoV-2. Samples came from the ongoing ImmuneRACE study (first 160 participants) plus 1,254 subjects from 6 global collaborators. Sample metadata almost always included a de-identified subject ID, COVID-19 status, age in years and sex. Where available, HLA class I and class II types were taken from metadata supplied by the sample provider and were not determined by assay-based typing. General study outcomes and caveats: How much clinical and demographic metadata was included differed by source and by participant, and the metadata was provided uncurated.

Samples from volunteer blood donors who had recovered from COVID-19 were contributed by a second Seattle source. Each collaborating institution followed its own protocols to collect whole blood in K2EDTA tubes. Collaborator samples were shipped for TCRbeta analysis as frozen whole blood, isolated PBMCs, or DNA extracted from either sample type. V is reduced by 4 bases and J by 1 base, leaving a spacing of 7 bases between them. Looking up the germline V gene yields CDR1 SQVTM and CDR2 ANQGSEA. Including the terminal cysteine and phenylalanine, the CDR3 comprises 12 residues. Just CDR3 DNA is preserved here, 36 bases in frame from base 1. TCRbeta CDR3 regions were amplified from genomic DNA by means of the immunoSEQ Assay, a bias-controlled multiplex PCR. The paper's data handling went like this. The number of nucleated cells in each sample was estimated by amplification of reference gene primers within the assay. To quantify the absolute abundance of each unique TCRbeta CDR3 rearrangement, sequence reads were collapsed and filtered. Productive Simpson clonality was computed per sample as the square root of Simpson's diversity index over productive rearrangements. TCRdb limited this immuneACCESS table to in-frame rearrangements with V and J called. A share of clones is missing; checked studies link under half to unresolved V genes, and the rest is unexplained. The DNA was the basis for D and trimming; V, J and clone size are from that table. The sample table shows under 250,000 clones, and 80% to 85% are seen once. The ten largest make up 3% of the sample.

This clone was seen only a few times. The antigen it binds to is not known. Base qualities were left out, and no much larger clone turns up one base away. Sample: peripheral blood. The clonotype comes from a young woman who had recovered from COVID-19. The chain joins TRBV29-1 to TRBJ1-1, with the D gene too uncertain to name. The CDR3 protein is CSVAQKNTEAFF. In nucleotide form, the sequence is TGCAGCGTTGCACAGAAGAACACTGAAGCTTTCTTT.